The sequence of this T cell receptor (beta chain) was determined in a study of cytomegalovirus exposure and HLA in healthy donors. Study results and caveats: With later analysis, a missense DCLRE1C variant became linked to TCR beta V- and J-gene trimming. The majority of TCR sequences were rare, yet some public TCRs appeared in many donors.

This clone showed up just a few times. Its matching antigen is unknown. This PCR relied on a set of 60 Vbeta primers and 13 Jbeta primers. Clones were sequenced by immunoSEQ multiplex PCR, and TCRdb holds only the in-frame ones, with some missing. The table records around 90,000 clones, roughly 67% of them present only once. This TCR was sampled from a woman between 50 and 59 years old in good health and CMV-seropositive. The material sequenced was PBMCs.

The CDR3 protein is CASSPLGQRNTEAFF. In DNA form, the CDR3 reads TGTGCCAGCAGCCCTCTCGGACAGAGGAACACTGAAGCTTTCTTT. This chain joins TRBV4-2 and TRBJ1-1; D possibly corresponds to TRBD1 (6 bases). This CDR3 comprises 15 residues. Per germline, CDR1 LGHNA and CDR2 YNFKEQ. V lost 4 bases, J lost 1 base, and 13 bases lay in between.